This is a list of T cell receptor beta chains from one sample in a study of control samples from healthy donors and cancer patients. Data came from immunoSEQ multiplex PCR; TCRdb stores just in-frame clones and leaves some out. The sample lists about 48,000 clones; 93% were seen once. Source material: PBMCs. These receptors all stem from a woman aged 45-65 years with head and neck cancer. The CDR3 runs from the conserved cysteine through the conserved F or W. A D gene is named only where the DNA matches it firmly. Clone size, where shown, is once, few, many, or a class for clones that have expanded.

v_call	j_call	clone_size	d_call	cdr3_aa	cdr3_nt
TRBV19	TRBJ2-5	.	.	CASSTGIGQETQYF	TGTGCCAGTAGTACAGGGATCGGGCAAGAGACCCAGTACTTC
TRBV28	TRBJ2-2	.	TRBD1	CASSFRTGRNTGELFF	TGTGCCAGCAGTTTTCGGACAGGGCGGAACACCGGGGAGCTGTTTTTT
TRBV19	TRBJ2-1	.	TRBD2	CASSILAGEDNEQFF	TGTGCCAGTAGTATACTAGCGGGAGAGGACAATGAGCAGTTCTTC
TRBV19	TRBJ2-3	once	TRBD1	CASIGTGGTDTQYF	TGTGCCAGTATCGGGACAGGAGGCACAGATACGCAGTATTTT
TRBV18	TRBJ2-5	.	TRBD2	CASSEASGGRETQYF	TGTGCCAGCTCAGAGGCTAGCGGGGGCCGGGAGACCCAGTACTTC
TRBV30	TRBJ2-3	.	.	CAWSEGRGTDTQYF	TGTGCCTGGAGTGAGGGGCGCGGGACAGATACGCAGTATTTT
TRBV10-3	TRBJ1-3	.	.	CAISAGLQGNTIYF	TGTGCCATCAGCGCAGGGCTGCAAGGAAACACCATATATTTT
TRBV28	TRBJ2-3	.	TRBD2	CASLEGSSGTSTDTQYF	TGTGCCAGCCTAGAAGGGTCTAGCGGGACGAGCACAGATACGCAGTATTTT
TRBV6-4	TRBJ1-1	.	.	CASSFLMNTEAFF	TGTGCCAGCAGTTTTCTCATGAACACTGAAGCTTTCTTT
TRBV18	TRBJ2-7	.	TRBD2	CASSPYGGAPYEQYF	TGTGCCAGCTCACCATACGGGGGGGCCCCCTACGAGCAGTACTTC
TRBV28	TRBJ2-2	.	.	CASIRGSNTGELFF	TGTGCCAGCATTAGGGGGTCGAACACCGGGGAGCTGTTTTTT
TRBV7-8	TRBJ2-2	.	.	CASSLGRGMNTGELFF	TGTGCCAGCAGCTTAGGTAGAGGGATGAACACCGGGGAGCTGTTTTTT
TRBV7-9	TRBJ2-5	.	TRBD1	CASSLGDRDRGKETQYF	TGTGCCAGCAGCTTAGGAGACCGGGACAGGGGAAAAGAGACCCAGTACTTC
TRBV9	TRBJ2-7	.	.	CASSVDSGGHSYEQYF	TGTGCCAGCAGCGTAGATAGTGGGGGACATTCCTACGAGCAGTACTTC
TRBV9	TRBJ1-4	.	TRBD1	CASSVDGTGYEKLFF	TGTGCCAGCAGCGTAGACGGGACAGGGTATGAAAAACTGTTTTTT
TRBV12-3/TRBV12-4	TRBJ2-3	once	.	CASSYMDTQYF	TGTGCCAGCAGCTACATGGATACGCAGTATTTT
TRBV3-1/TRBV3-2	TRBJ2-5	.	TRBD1	CASSLQGLVETQYF	TGTGCCAGCAGCCTACAGGGGCTAGTTGAGACCCAGTACTTC
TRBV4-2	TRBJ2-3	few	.	CASSQEVRAPTDTQYF	TGTGCCAGCAGCCAAGAGGTCCGGGCCCCCACAGATACGCAGTATTTT
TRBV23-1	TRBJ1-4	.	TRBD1	CASTLTRGQEKLFF	TGCGCCAGCACCCTAACAAGGGGGCAGGAGAAACTGTTTTTT
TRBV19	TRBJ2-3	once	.	CASSIGILPDTQYF	TGTGCCAGTAGTATCGGAATACTCCCAGATACGCAGTATTTT
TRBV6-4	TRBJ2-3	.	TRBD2	CASSDGAGGSTDTQYF	TGTGCCAGCAGTGACGGAGCGGGGGGGAGCACAGATACGCAGTATTTT
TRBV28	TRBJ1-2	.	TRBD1	CASSSLGGGTGVRGYTF	TGTGCCAGCAGTTCTCTCGGGGGTGGAACAGGGGTCAGGGGCTACACCTTC
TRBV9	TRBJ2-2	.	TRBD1	CASSLPGTGNTGELFF	TGTGCCAGCAGTCTTCCCGGGACAGGGAACACCGGGGAGCTGTTTTTT
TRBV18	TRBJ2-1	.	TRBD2	CASSPVGTSGRNEQFF	TGTGCCAGCTCACCAGTCGGGACTAGCGGGAGGAATGAGCAGTTCTTC
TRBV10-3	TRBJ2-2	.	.	CAISETSTGELFF	TGTGCCATCAGTGAGACGAGCACCGGGGAGCTGTTTTTT
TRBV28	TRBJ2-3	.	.	CASSLYPGFTSTDTQYF	TGTGCCAGCAGTTTATACCCGGGATTCACCAGCACAGATACGCAGTATTTT
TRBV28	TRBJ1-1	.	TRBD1	CASSPPDRGSEAFF	TGTGCCAGCAGCCCGCCCGACAGGGGCTCTGAAGCTTTCTTT
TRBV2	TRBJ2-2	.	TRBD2	CASSERASGGTHTGELFF	TGTGCCAGCAGTGAAAGGGCTAGCGGGGGGACCCACACCGGGGAGCTGTTTTTT
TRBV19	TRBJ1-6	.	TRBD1	CASIGLLRGHNSPLHF	TGTGCCAGTATAGGGCTTCTCAGGGGGCATAATTCACCCCTCCACTTT
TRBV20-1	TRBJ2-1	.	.	CSARDTEQFF	TGCAGTGCTCGGGACACTGAGCAGTTCTTC
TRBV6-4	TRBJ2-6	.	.	CASSEVSGANVLTF	TGTGCCAGCAGTGAAGTCTCTGGGGCCAACGTCCTGACTTTC
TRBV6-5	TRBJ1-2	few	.	CASKRTGNYGYTF	TGTGCCAGCAAGCGGACGGGGAACTATGGCTACACCTTC
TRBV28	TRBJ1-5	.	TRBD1	CASSLGQGDNQPQHF	TGTGCCAGCAGTTTAGGACAGGGGGACAATCAGCCCCAGCATTTT
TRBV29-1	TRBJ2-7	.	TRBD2	CSVVTAGGLYEQYF	TGCAGCGTTGTAACCGCGGGAGGGTTGTACGAGCAGTACTTC
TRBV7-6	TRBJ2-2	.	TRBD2	CASSLTPLAGGNTGELFF	TGTGCCAGCAGCTTAACTCCCCTAGCGGGAGGCAACACCGGGGAGCTGTTTTTT
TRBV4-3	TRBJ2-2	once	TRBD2	CASSITSGSPGELFF	TGCGCCAGCAGCATAACTAGCGGGAGTCCCGGGGAGCTGTTTTTT
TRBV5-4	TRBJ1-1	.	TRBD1	CASSFPQGAGTEAFF	TGTGCCAGCAGCTTCCCACAGGGGGCAGGGACTGAAGCTTTCTTT
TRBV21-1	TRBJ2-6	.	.	CASSKYGSPTTGTKCGANVLTF	TGTGCCAGCAGCAAATATGGGTCCCCCACAACAGGGACCAAATGCGGGGCCAACGTCCTGACTTTC
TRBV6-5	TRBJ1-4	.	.	CASRNVGGEEKLFF	TGTGCCAGCAGGAACGTGGGAGGAGAAGAAAAACTGTTTTTT
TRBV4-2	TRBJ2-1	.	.	CASSLDTGGVNEQFF	TGTGCCAGCAGCCTGGACACGGGTGGAGTAAATGAGCAGTTCTTC
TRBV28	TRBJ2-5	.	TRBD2	CASSPAFPGTRGDQYF	TGTGCCAGCAGTCCCGCCTTTCCCGGGACTAGAGGGGACCAGTACTTC
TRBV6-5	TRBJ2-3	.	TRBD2	CASSTSGTTNTQYF	TGTGCCAGCAGTACCAGCGGGACTACAAATACGCAGTATTTT
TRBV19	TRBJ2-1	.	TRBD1	CASSKTGGNEQFF	TGTGCCAGTAGTAAAACAGGGGGCAATGAGCAGTTCTTC
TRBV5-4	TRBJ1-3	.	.	CASSPTIGNTIYF	TGTGCCAGCAGCCCAACGATAGGAAACACCATATATTTT